The 9 T cell receptor beta chains in this list originate from one sample, sequenced in a study of blood T cell repertoires in COVID-19. Assay used: immunoSEQ multiplex PCR; TCRdb lists only in-frame clones, some missing. The table has 150,000 to 200,000 clones, 85% seen once; the top ten hold approximately 7.6%. The sample taken for sequencing was peripheral blood. These receptor sequences come from a woman older than 75 with COVID-19, enrolled during active disease.

The chain employs TRBV7-3 and TRBJ1-1, with D perhaps matching TRBD1 (6 bases). The ends were cut back, 5 bases at V and 0 bases at J, with 13 bases in the middle. Germline V gives CDR1 SGHTA, CDR2 FQGTGA. CDR3 size: 15 residues. CDR3 in amino acids: CASSGTGNLNTEAFF. In nucleotides, the CDR3 is TGTGCCAGCAGCGGCACAGGGAACCTGAACACTGAAGCTTTCTTT. Combining the CDR3 with reference TRBV7-3 and TRBJ1-1 gives the whole variable domain GAGVSQTPSNKVTEKGKYVELRCDPISGHTALYWYRQSLGQGPEFLIYFQGTGAADDSGLPNDRFFAVRPEGSVSTLKIQRTERGDSAVYLCASSGTGNLNTEAFFGQGTRLTVV.

The chain recombines TRBV27 with TRBJ2-1, with 13 bases fitting TRBD2. Germline assignment: CDR1 MNHEY and CDR2 SMNVEV (reference sequence). This CDR3 is 16 amino acids long. V shed 4 bases, J shed 6 bases, and the junction held 6 bases outside the gene matches. CDR3: CASSSGRLAGGNEQFF. The CDR3 DNA reads as TGTGCCAGCAGTTCTGGTCGACTAGCGGGAGGCAATGAGCAGTTCTTC.

The chain joins TRBV7-2 to TRBJ2-7; possibly TRBD1 for D (6 bases). This CDR3 is built from 14 residues. CDR1 SGHTA and CDR2 FQGNSA come from the germline V gene. With 6 bases removed from V and 2 bases from J, the gap between germline ends came to 14 bases. DNA of the CDR3: TGTGCCAGCAGTCAGGGGAGTGGCCCCTACGAGCAGTACTTC. Its translation is CASSQGSGPYEQYF.

The chain joins TRBV5-4 to TRBJ2-1; 7 nucleotides align to TRBD2. The V segment lost 7 bases and the J segment 0 bases; nucleotides outside the gene matches: 4. The germline gives CDR1 SGHNT, CDR2 YYREEE (reference sequence). The CDR3 covers 14 residues. CDR3 nucleotide sequence: TGTGCCAGCCGGGCTAGCGGCTCCTACAATGAGCAGTTCTTC. It encodes CASRASGSYNEQFF.

A single count supports this clone. The genes are TRBV2 and TRBJ2-1, with TRBD2 matching 9 bases. Germline V gives CDR1 SNHLY, CDR2 FYNNEI. Trimming cost V 6 bases and J 2 bases; bases outside gene matches: 5. This CDR3 has 15 residues. The CDR3: CASSISGGAYNEQFF. The DNA for the CDR3 is TGTGCCAGCAGCATTAGCGGGGGCGCCTACAATGAGCAGTTCTTC. Full variable domain (rest looked up from reference TRBV2 and TRBJ2-1): EPEVTQTPSHQVTQMGQEVILRCVPISNHLYFYWYRQILGQKVEFLVSFYNNEISEKSEIFDDQFSVERPDGSNFTLKIRSTKLEDSAMYFCASSISGGAYNEQFFGPGTRLTVL.

The rearrangement joins TRBV12-5 to TRBJ2-1, with unresolved D. Germline CDR1 and CDR2: LGHNT and FRNRAP. CDR3 length: 15 amino acids. Deletions cut 1 base from V and 6 bases from J, with 13 bases between. The DNA for the CDR3 is TGTGCTAGTGGTTTGGGACTTGTCGGAAGCAATGAGCAGTTCTTC. Amino acids: CASGLGLVGSNEQFF.

The chain has TRBV7-9 and TRBJ2-3, with D unclear. Germline CDR1 SEHNR, CDR2 FQNEAQ (reference sequence). CDR3 size: 11 residues. Trimming cost V 4 bases and J 5 bases, with 4 bases left between them. The CDR3 DNA follows: TGTGCCAGCAGCTCAGAAGATACGCAGTATTTT. Its protein is CASSSEDTQYF.

The rearrangement joins TRBV19 to TRBJ1-6, with TRBD1 identical over 10 bases. Trimming at V came to 4 bases and at J to 11 bases, leaving 11 bases not matched to a gene. The CDR3 sequence is 16 residues long. Looked up from germline, CDR1 is LNHDA and CDR2 is SQIVND (reference sequence). The CDR3 reads CASSRPRQGAIPPLHF. As DNA, the CDR3 is TGTGCCAGTAGTAGGCCTCGACAGGGGGCAATTCCACCCCTCCACTTT.

The chain employs TRBV5-6 and TRBJ2-7, with 10 bases that match TRBD1. Germline V lookup: CDR1 SGHDT, CDR2 YYEEEE. The CDR3 length is 15 residues. V was clipped by 3 bases and J by 5 bases; unmatched bases: 8. CDR3 sequence: CASSWSGTGVHEQYF. CDR3 DNA: TGTGCCAGCAGCTGGTCCGGGACAGGGGTCCACGAGCAGTACTTC.